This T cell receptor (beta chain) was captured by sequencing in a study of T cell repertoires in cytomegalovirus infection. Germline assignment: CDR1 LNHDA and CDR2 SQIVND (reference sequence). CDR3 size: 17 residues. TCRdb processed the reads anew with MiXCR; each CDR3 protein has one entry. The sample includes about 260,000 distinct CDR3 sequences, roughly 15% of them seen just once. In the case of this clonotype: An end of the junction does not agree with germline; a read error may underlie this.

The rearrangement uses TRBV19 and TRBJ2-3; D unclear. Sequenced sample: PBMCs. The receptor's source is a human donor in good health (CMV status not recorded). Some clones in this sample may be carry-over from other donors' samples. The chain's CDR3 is CVSSPLGVLWVTDTQYF. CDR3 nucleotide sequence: TGTGTCAGTAGTCCGCTAGGAGTTTTATGGGTGACAGATACGCAGTATTTT.